This T cell receptor (beta chain) was sequenced for a study of vaccination and CD4 T cells after COVID-19. About the study: It was a median about 99 days after diagnosis, with a range of 35 to 161, that post-COVID samples were drawn. Study-level results: In convalescent patients, a median 86.3% of reactive clones appeared only post-vaccination.

The treatment was: roughly 11-day PBMC culture with coronavirus spike peptide pools or control peptides (ViraFEST assay). After expanding antigen-specific T cells with peptide pools, ViraFEST sequenced their TCRs. Cultured CD4+ T cell DNA underwent sequencing with the Oncomine TCR Beta short-read assay. From the PCR reads, TCRdb called clonotypes with MiXCR, one entry per CDR3 protein. The table has approximately 11,000 distinct CDR3 sequences, 41% seen once; the top ten hold approximately 10%. Turning to this clonotype: What it recognizes is unknown.

This CDR3 is 16 amino acids long. Trimming cost V 6 bases and J 0 bases, with 17 bases left between them. The germline V gene has CDR1 MDHEN and CDR2 SYDVKM. The chain combines TRBV28 with TRBJ1-1, with D unclear. The source material was CD4+ T cells from blood, cultured in vitro, sampled after SARS-CoV-2 vaccination. This sequence was found in a human donor who had recovered from COVID-19. CDR3 DNA: TGTGCCAGCAGCCAACTAAGGGTCTACATGAACACTGAAGCTTTCTTT. It codes for CASSQLRVYMNTEAFF. The full variable domain, in which reference TRBV28 and TRBJ1-1 provide the parts outside the CDR3, is DVKVTQSSRYLVKRTGEKVFLECVQDMDHENMFWYRQDPGLGLRLIYFSYDVKMKEKGDIPEGYSVSREKKERFSLILESASTNQTSMYLCASSQLRVYMNTEAFFGQGTRLTVV.